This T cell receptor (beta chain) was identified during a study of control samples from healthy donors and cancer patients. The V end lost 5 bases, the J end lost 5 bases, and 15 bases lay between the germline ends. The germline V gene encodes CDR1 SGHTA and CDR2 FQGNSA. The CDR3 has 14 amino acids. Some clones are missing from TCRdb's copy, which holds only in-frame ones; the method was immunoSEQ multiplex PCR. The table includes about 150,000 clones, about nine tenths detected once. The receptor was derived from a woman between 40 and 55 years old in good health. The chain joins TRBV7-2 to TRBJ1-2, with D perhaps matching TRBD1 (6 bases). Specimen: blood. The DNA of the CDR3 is TGTGCCAGCAGCCAAGGCAGGGGTTTATATGGCTACACCTTC. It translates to CASSQGRGLYGYTF.